This T cell receptor beta chain derives from a study of T cell responses to AZD1222 COVID-19 vaccine. Remarks on this clone: The antigen is not known.

Germline V gene sequence: CDR1 SGHRS, CDR2 YFSETQ. The length of the CDR3 is 15 residues. Trimming at V came to 4 bases and at J to 7 bases, leaving 11 bases not matched to a gene. Assay used: immunoSEQ multiplex PCR; TCRdb lists only in-frame clones, some missing. The table shows over 100,000 clones, with about nine tenths occurring only once. Points from the study as a whole: Donors were mostly white British, more females; clonal diversity possibly underestimated.

The rearrangement joins TRBV5-1 to TRBJ1-2, with 9 bases identical to TRBD1. The specimen was peripheral blood, collected 28 days after the second dose of the MenACWY control vaccine. The TCR originated in an adult who received the MenACWY meningococcal vaccine as a control. Written as DNA, the CDR3 is TGCGCCAGCAGCACCGAAGGGACAGGGAATTTTGGCTACACCTTC. Translation gives CASSTEGTGNFGYTF. Variable domain in full (rest from reference TRBV5-1 and TRBJ1-2): KAGVTQTPRYLIKTRGQQVTLSCSPISGHRSVSWYQQTPGQGLQFLFEYFSETQRNKGNFPGRFSGRQFSNSRSEMNVSTLELGDSALYLCASSTEGTGNFGYTFGSGTRLTVV.